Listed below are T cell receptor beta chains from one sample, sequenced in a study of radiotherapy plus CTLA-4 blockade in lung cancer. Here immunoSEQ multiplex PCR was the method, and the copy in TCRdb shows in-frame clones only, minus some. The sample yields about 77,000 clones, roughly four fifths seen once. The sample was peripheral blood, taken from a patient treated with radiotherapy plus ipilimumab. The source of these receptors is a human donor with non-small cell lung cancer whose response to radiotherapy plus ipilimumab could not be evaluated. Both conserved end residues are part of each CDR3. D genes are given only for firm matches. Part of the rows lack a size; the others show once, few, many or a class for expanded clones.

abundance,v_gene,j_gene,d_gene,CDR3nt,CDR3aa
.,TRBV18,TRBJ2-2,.,TGTGCCAGCTCACCCCCGAACTTTAACGACGGGGAGCTGTTTTTT,CASSPPNFNDGELFF
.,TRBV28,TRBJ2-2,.,TGTGCCAGCAGCTCGGTCACCGGGGAGCTGTTTTTT,CASSSVTGELFF
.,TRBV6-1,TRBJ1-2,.,TGTGCCAGCAAATTAGAGGGATTCTATGGCTACACCTTC,CASKLEGFYGYTF
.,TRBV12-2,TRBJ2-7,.,TGTGCAAGTCGCTTAGGGGGACTAGCGGAGGCCGGGGGAGAGCAGTACTTC,CASRLGGLAEAGGEQYF
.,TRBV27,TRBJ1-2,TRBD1,TGTGCCAGCAGTCCAACAGGGGGCAGTGGCTACACCTTC,CASSPTGGSGYTF
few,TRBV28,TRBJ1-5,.,TGTGCCAGCACTCTGCCCCGGGACAACAATCAGCCCCAGCATTTT,CASTLPRDNNQPQHF
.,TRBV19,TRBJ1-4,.,TGTGCCAGTAGTGTTCGCAGGGGAACTAATGAAAAACTGTTTTTT,CASSVRRGTNEKLFF
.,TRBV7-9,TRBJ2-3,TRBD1,TGTGCCAGCAGCCCCTCTTGGACAGGGAGCACAGATACGCAGTATTTT,CASSPSWTGSTDTQYF
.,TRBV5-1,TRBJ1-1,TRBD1,TGCGCCAGCAGCCGGGACAGGTTGAACACTGAAGCTTTCTTT,CASSRDRLNTEAFF
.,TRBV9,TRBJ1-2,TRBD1,TGTGCCAGCAGCGTTATAGGCCACTCCGGGACAGGGCATGGCTACACCTTC,CASSVIGHSGTGHGYTF
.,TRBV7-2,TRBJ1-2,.,TGTGCCAGCAGCTTAGACAGTAACTATGGCTACACCTTC,CASSLDSNYGYTF
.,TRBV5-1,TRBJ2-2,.,TGCGCCAGCAGATTGCAGGACAGAAGCACCGGGGAGCTGTTTTTT,CASRLQDRSTGELFF
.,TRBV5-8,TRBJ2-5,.,TGTGCCAGCACCCCCGAGTGGGCCTCGGAGACCCAGTACTTC,CASTPEWASETQYF
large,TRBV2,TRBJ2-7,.,TGTGCCAGCGGTGAGGCAGGTACCTACGAGCAGTACTTC,CASGEAGTYEQYF
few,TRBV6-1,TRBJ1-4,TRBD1,TGTGCCAGCGAGGACAGGGTGGAGGAAAAACTGTTTTTT,CASEDRVEEKLFF
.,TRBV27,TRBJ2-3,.,TGTGCCAGCAGTGCTGGACAGCTCACAGATACGCAGTATTTT,CASSAGQLTDTQYF
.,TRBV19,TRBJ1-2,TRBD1,TGTGCCAGTAGAACCACCTGGCACAGGGGCGGATGGTATGGCTACACCTTC,CASRTTWHRGGWYGYTF
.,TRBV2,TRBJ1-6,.,TGTGCCAGCAGTGAGGGTGACAATAATTCACCCCTCCACTTT,CASSEGDNNSPLHF
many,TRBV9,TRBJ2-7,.,TGTGCCAGCAGCTCTCGGGAGACCTACGAGCAGTACTTC,CASSSRETYEQYF
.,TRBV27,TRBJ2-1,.,TGTGCCAGCAAACTAGCTACTTACAATGAGCAGTTCTTC,CASKLATYNEQFF
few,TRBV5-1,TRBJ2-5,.,TGCGCCAGCAGCGCCGATCCGGGACGGGGGGAGACCCAGTACTTC,CASSADPGRGETQYF
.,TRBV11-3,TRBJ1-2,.,TGTGCCAGCAGCTTAAGAGACTATGGCTACACCTTC,CASSLRDYGYTF
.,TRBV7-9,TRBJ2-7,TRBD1,TGTGCCAGCAGCTTTACAGGGGGATACGAGCAGTACTTC,CASSFTGGYEQYF
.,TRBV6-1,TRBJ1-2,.,TGTGCCAGCAGTGATCGGGTAGAAGGCTATGGCTACACCTTC,CASSDRVEGYGYTF
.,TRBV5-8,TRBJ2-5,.,TGTGCCAGCAGCGCGGGACAGATGTACCAAGAGACCCAGTACTTC,CASSAGQMYQETQYF
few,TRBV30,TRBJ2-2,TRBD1,TGTGCCTGGAGTGGTCTGAGGGGGCTCACCGGGGAGCTGTTTTTT,CAWSGLRGLTGELFF
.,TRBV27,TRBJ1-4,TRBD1,TGTGCCAGCAGTGTCGAGACAGGGACAAATGAAAAACTGTTTTTT,CASSVETGTNEKLFF
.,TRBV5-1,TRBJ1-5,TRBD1,TGCGCCAGCAGCTGGACAGGGGGTAGTCAGCCCCAGCATTTT,CASSWTGGSQPQHF
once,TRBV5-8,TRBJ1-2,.,TGTGCCAGCAGCTTCGTTAACTATGGCTACACCTTC,CASSFVNYGYTF
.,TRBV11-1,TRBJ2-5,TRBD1,TGTGCCAGCAGCTCCCCGTGGACAGGGATAGAAGAGACCCAGTACTTC,CASSSPWTGIEETQYF
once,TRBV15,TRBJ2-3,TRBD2,TGTGCCACCAGCAGAGATCAAGCGGGGGACACAGATACGCAGTATTTT,CATSRDQAGDTDTQYF
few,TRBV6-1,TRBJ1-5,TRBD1,TGTGCCAGCAGGGCCGGACAGGGGGCTGGGCCCCAGCATTTT,CASRAGQGAGPQHF
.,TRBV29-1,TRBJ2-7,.,TGCAGCGTTGATTGGGGGGAACCCTACGAGCAGTACTTC,CSVDWGEPYEQYF
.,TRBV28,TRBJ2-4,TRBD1,TGTGCCAGTCTGAACAGGGGTGTCAAAAACATTCAGTACTTC,CASLNRGVKNIQYF
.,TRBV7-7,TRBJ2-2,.,TGTGCCAGCAGCTTAAATGCGGGAACCGGGGAGCTGTTTTTT,CASSLNAGTGELFF
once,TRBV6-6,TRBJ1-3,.,TGTGCCAGCAGTCCGACATTTGTGGAAAACACCATATATTTT,CASSPTFVENTIYF
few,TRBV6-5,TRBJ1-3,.,TGTGCCAGCGCTACAGGGTTCGGAAACACCATATATTTT,CASATGFGNTIYF
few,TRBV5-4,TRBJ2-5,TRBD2,TGTGCCAGCAGCTTTACTAGCGGGTATAGGCAAGAGACCCAGTACTTC,CASSFTSGYRQETQYF
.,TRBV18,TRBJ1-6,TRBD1,TGTGCCAGCTCACCACTCGATAGGGACAGGGGTAATTCACCCCTCCACTTT,CASSPLDRDRGNSPLHF